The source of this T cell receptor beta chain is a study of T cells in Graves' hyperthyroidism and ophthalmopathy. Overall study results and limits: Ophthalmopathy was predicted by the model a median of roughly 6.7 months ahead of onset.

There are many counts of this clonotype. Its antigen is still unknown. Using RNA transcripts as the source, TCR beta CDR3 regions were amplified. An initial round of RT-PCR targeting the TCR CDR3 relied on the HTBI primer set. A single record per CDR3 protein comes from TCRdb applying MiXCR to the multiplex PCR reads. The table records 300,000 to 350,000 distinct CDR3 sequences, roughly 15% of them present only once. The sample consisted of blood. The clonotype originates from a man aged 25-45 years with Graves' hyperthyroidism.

CDR3 sequence: CSGAGGAYNEQFF. As DNA, the CDR3 is TGCAGTGGGGCGGGCGGGGCATACAATGAGCAGTTCTTC. This rearrangement joins TRBV20-1 to TRBJ2-1; tentative D call: TRBD2 (6 bases). Looked up from germline, CDR1 is DFQATT and CDR2 is SNEGSKA (reference sequence). V was trimmed by 7 bases and J by 4 bases, leaving 14 bases between them. The CDR3 contains 13 residues.